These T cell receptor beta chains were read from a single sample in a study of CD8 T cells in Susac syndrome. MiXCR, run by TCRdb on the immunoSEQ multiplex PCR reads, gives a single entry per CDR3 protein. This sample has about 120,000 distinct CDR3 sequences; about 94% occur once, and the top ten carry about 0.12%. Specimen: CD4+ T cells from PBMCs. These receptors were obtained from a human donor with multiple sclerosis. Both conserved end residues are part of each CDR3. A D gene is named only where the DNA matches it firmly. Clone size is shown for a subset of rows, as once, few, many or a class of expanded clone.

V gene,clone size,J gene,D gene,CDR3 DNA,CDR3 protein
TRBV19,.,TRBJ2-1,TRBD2,TGTGCCAGTAGGGCGGGAGGTGGGTATGAGCAGTTCTTC,CASRAGGGYEQFF
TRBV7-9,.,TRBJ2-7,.,TGTGCCAGCAGCCCCAGCGGCGGACCCTACGAGCAGTACTTC,CASSPSGGPYEQYF
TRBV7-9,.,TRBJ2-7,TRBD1,TGTGCCAGCAGCTGGGGGACAGGGACCTACGAGCAGTACTTC,CASSWGTGTYEQYF
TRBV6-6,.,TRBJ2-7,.,TGTGCCAGCAGGGGTTCGGGCGACGAGCAGTACTTC,CASRGSGDEQYF
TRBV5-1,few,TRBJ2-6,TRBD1,TGCGCCAGCAGCTTGCGGGGCCAGGGGGACTCTGGGGCCAACGTCCTGACTTTC,CASSLRGQGDSGANVLTF
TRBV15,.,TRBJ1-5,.,TGTGCCACCAGCAATCGGGACAACCGGCAGCCCCAGCATTTT,CATSNRDNRQPQHF
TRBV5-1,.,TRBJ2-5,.,TGCGCCAGCAGCCAGACAGGACGGGAACAAGAGACCCAGTACTTC,CASSQTGREQETQYF
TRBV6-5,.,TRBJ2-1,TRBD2,TGTGCCAGCAGTTACTCGAATCTAGCGGAGGGGAATGAGCAGTTCTTC,CASSYSNLAEGNEQFF
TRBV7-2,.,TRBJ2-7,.,TGTGCCAGCAGCTTAGGTCAGGGGACTCGGTACTTC,CASSLGQGTRYF
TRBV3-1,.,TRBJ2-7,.,TGTGCCAGCAGCGCAATACCCGGCCGGTACGAGCAGTACTTC,CASSAIPGRYEQYF
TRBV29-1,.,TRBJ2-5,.,TGCAGCGCCGGCACGGGAGAGACCCAGTACTTC,CSAGTGETQYF
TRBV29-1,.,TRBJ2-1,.,TGCAGCGTTGGTTCGAATGAGCAGTTCTTC,CSVGSNEQFF
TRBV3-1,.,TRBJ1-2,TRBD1,TGTGCCAGCAGCCAAGATCCCAGGGGGCGAGCAGCTTTATATGGCTACACCTTC,CASSQDPRGRAALYGYTF
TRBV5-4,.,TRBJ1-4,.,TGTGCCAGCGGGCACGGAGTCAATGAAAAACTGTTTTTT,CASGHGVNEKLFF
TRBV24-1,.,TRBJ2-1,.,TGTGCCACCAGTGATAGGATGCCTCAGGGTGAGCAGTTCTTC,CATSDRMPQGEQFF
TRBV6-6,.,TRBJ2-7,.,TGTGCCAGCAGTTACGTGAGTGGCGAGCAGTACTTC,CASSYVSGEQYF
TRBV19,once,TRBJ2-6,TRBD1,TGTGCCAGTAGTGTACTGACAGGGGGCTCTGGGGCCAACGTCCTGACTTTC,CASSVLTGGSGANVLTF